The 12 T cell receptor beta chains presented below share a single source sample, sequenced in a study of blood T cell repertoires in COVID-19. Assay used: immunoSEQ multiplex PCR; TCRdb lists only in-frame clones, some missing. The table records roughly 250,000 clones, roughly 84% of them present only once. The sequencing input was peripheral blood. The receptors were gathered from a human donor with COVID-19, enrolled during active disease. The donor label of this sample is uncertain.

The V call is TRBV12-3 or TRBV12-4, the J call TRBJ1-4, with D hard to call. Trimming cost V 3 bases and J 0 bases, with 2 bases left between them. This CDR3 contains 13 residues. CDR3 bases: TGTGCCAGCAGTTTTACAACTAATGAAAAACTGTTTTTT. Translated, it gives CASSFTTNEKLFF.

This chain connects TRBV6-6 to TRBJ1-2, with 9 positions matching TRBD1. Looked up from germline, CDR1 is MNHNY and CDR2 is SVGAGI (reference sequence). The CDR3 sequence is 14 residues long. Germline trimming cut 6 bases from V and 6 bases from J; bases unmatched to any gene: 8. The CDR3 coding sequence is TGTGCCAGCAGCAGAACAGGGGGCGCCGATGGCTACACCTTC. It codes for CASSRTGGADGYTF.

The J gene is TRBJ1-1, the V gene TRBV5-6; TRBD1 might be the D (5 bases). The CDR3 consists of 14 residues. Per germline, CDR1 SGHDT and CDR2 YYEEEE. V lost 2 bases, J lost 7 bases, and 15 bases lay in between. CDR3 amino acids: CASSFSGRVLEAFF. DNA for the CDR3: TGTGCCAGCAGCTTCTCCGGCAGGGTGCTTGAAGCTTTCTTT. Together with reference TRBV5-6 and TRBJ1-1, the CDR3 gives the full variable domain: DAGVTQSPTHLIKTRGQQVTLRCSPKSGHDTVSWYQQALGQGPQFIFQYYEEEERQRGNFPDRFSGHQFPNYSSELNVNALLLGDSALYLCASSFSGRVLEAFFGQGTRLTVV.

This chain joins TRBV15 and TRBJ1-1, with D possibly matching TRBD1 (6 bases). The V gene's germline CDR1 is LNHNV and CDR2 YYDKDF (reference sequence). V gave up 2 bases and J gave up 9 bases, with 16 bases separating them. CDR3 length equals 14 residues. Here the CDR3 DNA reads TGTGCCACCAGCAGATCGAGGGGGACCGTCCAAGCTTTCTTT. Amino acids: CATSRSRGTVQAFF.

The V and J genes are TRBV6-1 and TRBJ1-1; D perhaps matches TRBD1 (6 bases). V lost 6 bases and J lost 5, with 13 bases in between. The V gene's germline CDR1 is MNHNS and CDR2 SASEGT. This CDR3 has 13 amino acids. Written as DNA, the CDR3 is TGTGCCAGCAGCGAAACAGGGAGAACTGAAGCTTTCTTT. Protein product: CASSETGRTEAFF.

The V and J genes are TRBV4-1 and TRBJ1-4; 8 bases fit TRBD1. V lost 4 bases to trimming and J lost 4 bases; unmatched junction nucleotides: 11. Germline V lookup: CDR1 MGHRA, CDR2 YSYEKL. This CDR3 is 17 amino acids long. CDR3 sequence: CASSPRSLGQGNEKLFF. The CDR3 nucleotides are TGCGCCAGCAGCCCCCGCTCACTTGGACAGGGTAATGAAAAACTGTTTTTT.

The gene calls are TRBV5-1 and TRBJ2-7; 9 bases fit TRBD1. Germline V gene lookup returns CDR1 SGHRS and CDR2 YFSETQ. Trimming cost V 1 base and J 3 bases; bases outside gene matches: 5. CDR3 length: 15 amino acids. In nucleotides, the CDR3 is TGCGCCAGCAGCTTGACCGGGACAGGGAGCTACGAGCAGTACTTC. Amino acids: CASSLTGTGSYEQYF.

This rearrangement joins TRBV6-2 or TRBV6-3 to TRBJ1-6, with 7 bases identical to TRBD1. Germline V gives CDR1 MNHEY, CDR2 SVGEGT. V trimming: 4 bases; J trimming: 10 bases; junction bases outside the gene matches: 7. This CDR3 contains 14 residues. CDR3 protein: CASSFRQGRSPLHF. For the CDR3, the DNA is TGTGCCAGCAGTTTCCGACAGGGACGCTCACCCCTCCACTTT.

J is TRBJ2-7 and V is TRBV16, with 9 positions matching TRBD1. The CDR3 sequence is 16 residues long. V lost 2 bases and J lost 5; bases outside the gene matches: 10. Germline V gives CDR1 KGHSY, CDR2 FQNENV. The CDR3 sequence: CASSQDLGTGNNEQYF. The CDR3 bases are TGTGCCAGCAGCCAAGACTTGGGGACAGGGAATAACGAGCAGTACTTC.

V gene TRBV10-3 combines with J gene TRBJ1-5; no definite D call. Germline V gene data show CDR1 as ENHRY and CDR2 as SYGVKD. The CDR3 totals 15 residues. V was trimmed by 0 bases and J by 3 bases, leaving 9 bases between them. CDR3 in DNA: TGTGCCATCAGTGAGTCGACTCCCACCAATCAGCCCCAGCATTTT. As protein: CAISESTPTNQPQHF.

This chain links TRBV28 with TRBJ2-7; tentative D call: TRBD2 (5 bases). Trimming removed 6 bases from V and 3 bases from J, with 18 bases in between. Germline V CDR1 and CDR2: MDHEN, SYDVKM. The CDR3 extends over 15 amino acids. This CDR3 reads CASSRPRTHFYEQYF. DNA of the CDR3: TGTGCCAGCAGCCGCCCAAGGACTCATTTCTACGAGCAGTACTTC.

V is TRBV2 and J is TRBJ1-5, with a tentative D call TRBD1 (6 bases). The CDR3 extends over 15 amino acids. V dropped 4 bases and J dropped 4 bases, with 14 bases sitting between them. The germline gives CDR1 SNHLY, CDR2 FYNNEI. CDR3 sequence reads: CASSGLWGPNQPQHF. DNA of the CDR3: TGTGCCAGCAGTGGCTTGTGGGGGCCGAATCAGCCCCAGCATTTT.